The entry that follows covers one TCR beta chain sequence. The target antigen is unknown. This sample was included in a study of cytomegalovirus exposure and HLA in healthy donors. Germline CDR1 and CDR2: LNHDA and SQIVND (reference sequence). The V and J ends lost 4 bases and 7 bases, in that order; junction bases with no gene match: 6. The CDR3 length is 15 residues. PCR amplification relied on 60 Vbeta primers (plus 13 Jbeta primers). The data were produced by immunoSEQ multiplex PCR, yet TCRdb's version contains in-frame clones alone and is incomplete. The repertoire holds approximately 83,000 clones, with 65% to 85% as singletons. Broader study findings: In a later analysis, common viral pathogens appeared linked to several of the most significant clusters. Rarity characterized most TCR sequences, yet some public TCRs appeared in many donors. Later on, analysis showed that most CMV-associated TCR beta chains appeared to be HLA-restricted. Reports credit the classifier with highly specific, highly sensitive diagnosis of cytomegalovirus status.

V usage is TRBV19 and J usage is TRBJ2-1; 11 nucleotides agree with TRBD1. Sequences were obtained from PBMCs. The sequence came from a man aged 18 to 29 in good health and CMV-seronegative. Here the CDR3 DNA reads TGTGCCAGTAGTACCGGGACAGGGGGTACAAATGAGCAGTTCTTC. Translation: CASSTGTGGTNEQFF.